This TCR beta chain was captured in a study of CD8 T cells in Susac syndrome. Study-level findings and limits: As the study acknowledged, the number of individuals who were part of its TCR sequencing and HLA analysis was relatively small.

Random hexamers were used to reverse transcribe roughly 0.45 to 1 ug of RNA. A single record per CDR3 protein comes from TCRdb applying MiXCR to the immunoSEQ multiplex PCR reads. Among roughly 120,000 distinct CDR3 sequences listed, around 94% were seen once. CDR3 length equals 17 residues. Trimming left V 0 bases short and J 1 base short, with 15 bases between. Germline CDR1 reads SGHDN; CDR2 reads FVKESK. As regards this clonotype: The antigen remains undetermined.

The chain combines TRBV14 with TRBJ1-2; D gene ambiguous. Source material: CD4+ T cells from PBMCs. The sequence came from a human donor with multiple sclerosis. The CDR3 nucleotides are TGTGCCAGCAGCCAAGAAGCGGGTACCAACTATAACTATGGCTACACCTTC. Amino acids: CASSQEAGTNYNYGYTF.